This TCR beta chain came from a study of regulatory T cells in long-lasting Graves disease. Whole-study findings and limits: Persistent Graves' cases showed lower TCR diversity than newly diagnosed cases. TRBV28, TRBJ1-2 and TRBJ2-5 emerged as the favored segments in persistent disease.

Time point indicated: newly diagnosed GD, antithyroid drugs for less than 3 months. From RNA extracted from PBMCs, the TCR library was made. Library construction for TCR beta used iRepertoire HTBI primers and Arm-PCR of CDR3 regions. TCRdb processed the multiplex PCR reads anew with MiXCR; each CDR3 protein has one entry. The profile shows more than 450,000 distinct CDR3 sequences, about 17% of them singletons. Notes on this clonotype: What it recognizes is unknown.

Trimming at V came to 0 bases and at J to 8 bases, leaving 3 bases not matched to a gene. CDR3 length equals 14 residues. The germline CDR1 and CDR2 sequences are SNHLY and FYNNEI. A further study also used this sample, focusing on T cells in Graves' hyperthyroidism and ophthalmopathy. That paper adds: Any patient presenting with uncontrolled infection, other autoimmune disease, pregnancy or lactation was left out.

The chain carries TRBV2 and TRBJ1-4, with 7 positions matching TRBD1. Here the sequenced sample was peripheral blood mononuclear cells (PBMCs), taken at new diagnosis, from a patient treated with antithyroid drugs. This clonotype originated in a man between 35 and 55 years old with Graves disease. The DNA of the CDR3 is TGTGCCAGCAGTGAAGCTACAGGGGAAGAAAAACTGTTTTTT. Protein: CASSEATGEEKLFF.